This T cell receptor beta chain is drawn from a study of T cells of healthy individuals. Germline loops: CDR1 ENHRY, CDR2 SYGVKD. V lost 5 bases and J 4 bases, leaving 8 bases between the germline ends. The CDR3 is 12 residues long. At least ten counts were recorded for this clonotype. One entry per CDR3 protein, called by TCRdb with MiXCR from the 5' RACE reads. Here the sample spans 40,000 to 45,000 distinct CDR3 sequences, 4.5% being singletons. The chain employs TRBV10-3 and TRBJ1-2, with unresolved D. The receptor's source is a human donor in good health. CDR3 DNA: TGTGCCATCAGTCAGGAGGGCTATGGCTACACCTTC. This encodes CAISQEGYGYTF.